Below, 19 T cell receptor beta chains from the same sample are listed, as sequenced in a study of T cell repertoires in cytomegalovirus infection. Each CDR3 protein is one row after TCRdb ran MiXCR on the reads. Here the sample spans some 320,000 distinct CDR3 sequences, more than 8% being singletons. The source material was PBMCs. The receptor set was obtained from a human donor in good health (CMV status not recorded). Some clones in this sample may be carry-over from other donors' samples.

The chain joins TRBV4-3 to TRBJ2-1; TRBD2 matches at 7 bases. V lost 1 base and J lost 9; bases outside the gene matches: 12. CDR1 and CDR2 (germline): LGHNA, YSLEER. This CDR3 contains 16 residues. CDR3 sequence: CASSQVSGVGGGEQFF. The CDR3 DNA reads TGCGCCAGCAGCCAAGTGTCGGGAGTGGGGGGGGGTGAGCAGTTCTTC.

This clonotype occurred many times. This chain links TRBV5-4 with TRBJ2-1; unclear D gene. V was clipped by 1 base and J by 0 bases, with 8 bases between them. Germline-derived CDR1 and CDR2 are SGHNT and YYREEE (reference sequence). This CDR3 is built from 15 residues. In nucleotides, the CDR3 is TGTGCCAGCAGCTTGACACCGAGCTCCTACAATGAGCAGTTCTTC. Residues: CASSLTPSSYNEQFF.

This clonotype was seen many times. This chain joins TRBV12-3 or TRBV12-4 and TRBJ1-3, with 9 bases identical to TRBD1. The CDR3 totals 15 residues. With V trimmed by 5 bases and J by 3 bases, 5 bases remained unmatched. In nucleotides, the CDR3 is TGTGCCAGCAGTCGGGGACAGGGAAATGGAAACACCATATATTTT. Amino acid sequence: CASSRGQGNGNTIYF.

This clonotype was seen only a few times. V usage is TRBV7-3 and J usage is TRBJ2-7, with D hard to call. Germline CDR1 reads SGHTA; CDR2 reads FQGTGA. The CDR3 consists of 13 residues. The V gene lost 1 base and the J gene lost 5 bases, with 9 bases spanning the gap. The CDR3 DNA reads as TGTGCCAGCAGCTTAATGGGGTTCGACGAGCAGTACTTC. Protein: CASSLMGFDEQYF.

This clonotype was observed a few times. The chain links TRBV10-3 to TRBJ2-7; 10 nucleotides match TRBD2. Trimming at V came to 2 bases and at J to 4 bases, leaving 2 bases not matched to a gene. The CDR3 has 14 amino acids. Germline loops: CDR1 ENHRY, CDR2 SYGVKD. The CDR3 DNA reads as TGTGCCATCAGTGAGAAGGGACTAGCGTACGAGCAGTACTTC. The encoded protein is CAISEKGLAYEQYF.

This clonotype came up many times. The chain joins TRBV15 to TRBJ2-3; 9 nucleotides match TRBD2. Germline lookup yields CDR1 LNHNV and CDR2 YYDKDF (reference sequence). J was trimmed by 1 base and V by 1 base; bases with no gene match: 18. This CDR3 comprises 21 residues. For the CDR3, the DNA is TGTGCCACCAGCAGAGTTCGTCGTGCTAGCGGGGTCCGCAGGGGCACAGATACGCAGTATTTT. Protein: CATSRVRRASGVRRGTDTQYF.

This clonotype has at least ten counts. This rearrangement joins TRBV7-2 to TRBJ2-7; TRBD1 matches at 7 bases. The CDR3 runs to 15 residues. Germline CDR1 and CDR2: SGHTA and FQGNSA. V lost 4 bases to trimming and J lost 0 bases; unmatched junction nucleotides: 6. CDR3: CASSSQTGSSYEQYF. The CDR3 DNA reads TGTGCCAGCAGCTCCCAGACAGGGTCCTCCTACGAGCAGTACTTC.

Ten or more counts support this clonotype. The rearrangement uses TRBV19 and TRBJ2-4; D possibly corresponds to TRBD2 (6 bases). Per the germline V gene, CDR1 is LNHDA and CDR2 is SQIVND (reference sequence). V was trimmed by 6 bases and J by 6 bases, leaving 15 bases between them. This CDR3 comprises 14 residues. The DNA of the CDR3 is TGTGCCAGTAGCCGCGGGGCCCAGGGAAACATTCAGTACTTC. Protein: CASSRGAQGNIQYF.

This clonotype was counted ten times or more. V is TRBV14 and J is TRBJ2-3; D remains ambiguous. Germline CDR1 and CDR2: SGHDN and FVKESK. CDR3 size: 15 residues. Deletions cut 6 bases from V and 2 bases from J, with 15 bases between. The CDR3 sequence: CASSLRASPTDTQYF. Here the CDR3 DNA reads TGTGCCAGCAGTCTAAGGGCATCCCCCACAGATACGCAGTATTTT.

Note on this clonotype: With a much larger clone just one base away, this may be a read error. The J gene is TRBJ1-1, the V gene TRBV7-2, with D maybe TRBD1 (6 bases). CDR1 and CDR2 from the germline V gene are SGHTA and FQGNSA. CDR3 length equals 13 residues. The CDR3 coding sequence is TGTGCCAGCAGCGTTAAGGGGGGAACTGAAGCTATCTTT. Translated: CASSVKGGTEAIF.

The gene calls are TRBV20-1 and TRBJ2-7; 9 bases match TRBD2. The CDR3 has 17 amino acids. Losses at the gene ends were 0 bases for V and 5 bases for J; bases not matched to a gene: 14. Germline assignment: CDR1 DFQATT and CDR2 SNEGSKA (reference sequence). The CDR3 DNA follows: TGCAGTGCTAGAGATCCCGGGGTAGCGGGGGATTTCCACGAGCAGTACTTC. It is translated as CSARDPGVAGDFHEQYF.

This clonotype was seen at least ten times. This chain joins TRBV6-5 and TRBJ1-1; D is ambiguous. In germline, CDR1 is MNHEY, CDR2 SVGAGI. Trimming stripped 2 bases from V and 1 base from J, with 17 bases between. This CDR3 has 17 amino acids. CDR3 nucleotide sequence: TGTGCCAGCAGTTACATTCAGTTGAACCCGCAGAACACTGAAGCTTTCTTT. Translated: CASSYIQLNPQNTEAFF.

J is TRBJ1-1 and V is TRBV7-6; D is perhaps TRBD1 (5 bases). The germline V gene encodes CDR1 SGHVS and CDR2 FNYEAQ. This CDR3 has 12 residues. Trimming removed 5 bases from V and 6 bases from J, with 10 bases in between. For the CDR3, the DNA is TGTGCCAGCAGCGCCCCGACAGCTGAAGCTTTCTTT. Translated, it gives CASSAPTAEAFF.

This rearrangement joins TRBV7-6 to TRBJ2-7; D is perhaps TRBD1 (5 bases). Trimming removed 0 bases from V and 6 bases from J, with 15 bases in between. Germline V gives CDR1 SGHVS, CDR2 FNYEAQ. The CDR3 is made up of 15 amino acids. This chain's CDR3 is CASSLARTSMGEQYF. In DNA, the CDR3 is TGTGCCAGCAGCTTAGCGAGGACATCGATGGGCGAGCAGTACTTC.

The chain couples TRBV28 to TRBJ1-5; TRBD1 is a possible D gene (6 bases). Germline CDR1 MDHEN, CDR2 SYDVKM. This CDR3 spans 16 amino acids. Trimming took off 5 bases at V and 0 bases at J, with 14 bases between the two ends. The CDR3 coding sequence is TGTGCCAGCAGTCCCGGACAGACGAATAGCAATCAGCCCCAGCATTTT. This sequence encodes CASSPGQTNSNQPQHF.

V is TRBV29-1 and J is TRBJ2-5; 9 bases align to TRBD1. The CDR3 is 13 amino acids. CDR1 is SQVTM, CDR2 ANQGSEA, per germline. J was trimmed by 4 bases and V by 7 bases; bases with no gene match: 7. The CDR3 bases are TGCAGCGCCCCCGACAGGGGGGGAGAGACCCAGTACTTC. It yields the protein CSAPDRGGETQYF.

This clonotype showed up many times. The chain recombines TRBV28 with TRBJ2-3, with a tentative D call TRBD2 (6 bases). The CDR3 runs to 15 residues. Germline values: CDR1 MDHEN, CDR2 SYDVKM. Between the trimmed V and J ends, which lost 7 bases and 0 bases, there was a span of 14 bases. The CDR3 DNA follows: TGTGCCAGCACTAACGGCGGGGTTAGCACAGATACGCAGTATTTT. It codes for CASTNGGVSTDTQYF.

In its sample, this clonotype was seen many times. The chain combines TRBV7-9 with TRBJ1-2; the D is unclear. The CDR3 runs to 12 residues. The germline V gene encodes CDR1 SEHNR and CDR2 FQNEAQ (reference sequence). Between the trimmed V and J ends, which lost 4 bases and 7 bases, there was a span of 10 bases. The CDR3: CASSSSELGYTF. CDR3 DNA: TGTGCCAGCAGCTCCAGCGAACTTGGCTACACCTTC.

This clonotype was detected a few times. The V call is TRBV7-2, the J call TRBJ2-5; 7 positions agree with TRBD1. V lost 3 bases, J lost 5 bases, and 6 bases stayed unmatched. Per germline, CDR1 SGHTA and CDR2 FQGNSA. The CDR3 covers 14 residues. This CDR3 is CASSFRGGRETQYF. The DNA of the CDR3 is TGTGCCAGCAGCTTCCGAGGGGGCAGGGAGACCCAGTACTTC.